These 10 T cell receptor beta chains originate from one sample sequenced in a study of shared clonotypes between healthy human individuals. Positive CCR7 selection of CD45RO-negative cells yielded the naive CD8 cells, and terminally differentiated effector memory CD45RA+ cells were excluded. TCRdb's table, derived via immunoSEQ multiplex PCR, lists solely in-frame clones and lacks some. Found here are 450,000 to 700,000 clones, roughly 95% of them singletons; the top ten hold about 0.11%. Sequenced sample: naive CD8+ T cells sorted from blood. All receptors come from a woman aged 25 to 39 in good health.

V gene TRBV5-4 combines with J gene TRBJ2-5, with no clear D. Germline-derived CDR1 and CDR2 are SGHNT and YYREEE (reference sequence). This CDR3 is 15 amino acids long. The V and J ends lost 4 bases and 4 bases respectively, with 17 bases between them. The CDR3 coding sequence is TGTGCCAGCAGCGTGGCACCCCTCACCGGAGAGACCCAGTACTTC. Protein sequence: CASSVAPLTGETQYF.

This sequence joins TRBV11-2 and TRBJ1-3, with a possible D match to TRBD1 (6 bases). The length of the CDR3 is 15 residues. V lost 5 bases, J lost 4 bases, and 15 bases lay in between. In germline, CDR1 is SGHAT, CDR2 FQNNGV. CDR3 loop: CASSPGRGQGNTIYF. CDR3 sequence (DNA): TGTGCCAGCAGCCCGGGGCGCGGACAGGGAAACACCATATATTTT.

In its sample, this clone was seen once. The CDR3 sequence is CASSGGAGAADGYTF. The CDR3 DNA sequence: TGTGCCAGCAGCGGGGGGGCAGGGGCGGCGGATGGCTACACCTTC. This sequence joins TRBV7-6 and TRBJ1-2; tentative D call: TRBD1 (6 bases). Between the trimmed V and J ends, which lost 5 bases and 6 bases, there was a span of 19 bases. This CDR3 is built from 15 residues. Germline V gene lookup returns CDR1 SGHVS and CDR2 FNYEAQ.

The DNA for the CDR3 is TGTGCCAGCAGCTTGGATACGGAGACCCAGTACTTC. It encodes CASSLDTETQYF. The chain is built from TRBV5-6 and TRBJ2-5, with D hard to call. The V end lost 0 bases, the J end lost 5 bases, and 5 bases lay between the germline ends. The length of the CDR3 is 12 residues. In germline, CDR1 is SGHDT, CDR2 YYEEEE.

This chain joins TRBV29-1 and TRBJ2-7; 11 nucleotides line up with TRBD1. CDR1 is SQVTM, CDR2 ANQGSEA, per germline. CDR3 length: 14 amino acids. Trimming at V came to 7 bases and at J to 4 bases, leaving 9 bases not matched to a gene. This chain's CDR3 is CSALGGTGGYEQYF. CDR3 sequence (DNA): TGCAGCGCCCTCGGAGGGACAGGGGGATACGAGCAGTACTTC.

The chain couples TRBV15 to TRBJ2-4; D is undetermined. Germline V lookup: CDR1 LNHNV, CDR2 YYDKDF (reference sequence). This CDR3 spans 16 amino acids. The V gene lost 1 base and the J gene lost 2 bases, with 12 bases spanning the gap. CDR3 region: CATSRAVDGSKNIQYF. CDR3 DNA: TGTGCCACCAGCAGAGCGGTAGATGGATCCAAAAACATTCAGTACTTC.

The V gene is TRBV27, the J gene TRBJ2-7, with TRBD2 matching over 11 bases. Losses at the gene ends were 1 base for V and 7 bases for J; bases not matched to a gene: 9. CDR1 and CDR2 from the germline V gene are MNHEY and SMNVEV (reference sequence). This CDR3 is built from 16 residues. CDR3 coding DNA: TGTGCCAGCAGTTTATTATTAGCGGGAGGGCCGAAGGAGCAGTACTTC. As protein: CASSLLLAGGPKEQYF.

The gene calls are TRBV4-2 and TRBJ2-1, with 12 nucleotides matching TRBD2. The germline CDR1 and CDR2 sequences are LGHNA and YNFKEQ. V lost 4 bases, J lost 2 bases, and 24 bases stayed unmatched. This CDR3 is built from 23 residues. The CDR3, as DNA: TGTGCCAGCAGCCTACGGGTGCGACTAGCGGGAGACCTGACCAAAAGCGCCTACAATGAGCAGTTCTTC. It codes for CASSLRVRLAGDLTKSAYNEQFF.

This chain joins TRBV5-4 and TRBJ2-2; the D is unclear. Germline V gene sequence: CDR1 SGHNT, CDR2 YYREEE (reference sequence). V shed 0 bases and J shed 4 bases, with 10 bases lying between them. CDR3 length equals 15 residues. CDR3 nucleotide sequence: TGTGCCAGCAGCTTGGGCGATGGCGCCACCGGGGAGCTGTTTTTT. Amino acids: CASSLGDGATGELFF.

This clone was detected once. V and J are TRBV28 and TRBJ2-2; 11 positions agree with TRBD2. CDR1 is MDHEN, CDR2 SYDVKM, per germline. Trimming at V came to 5 bases and at J to 1 base, leaving 18 bases not matched to a gene. The CDR3 contains 21 residues. The chain's CDR3 is CASSPLMTSGKAPQNTGELFF. CDR3 nucleotides: TGTGCCAGCAGTCCTCTCATGACTAGCGGGAAGGCCCCACAGAACACCGGGGAGCTGTTTTTT.